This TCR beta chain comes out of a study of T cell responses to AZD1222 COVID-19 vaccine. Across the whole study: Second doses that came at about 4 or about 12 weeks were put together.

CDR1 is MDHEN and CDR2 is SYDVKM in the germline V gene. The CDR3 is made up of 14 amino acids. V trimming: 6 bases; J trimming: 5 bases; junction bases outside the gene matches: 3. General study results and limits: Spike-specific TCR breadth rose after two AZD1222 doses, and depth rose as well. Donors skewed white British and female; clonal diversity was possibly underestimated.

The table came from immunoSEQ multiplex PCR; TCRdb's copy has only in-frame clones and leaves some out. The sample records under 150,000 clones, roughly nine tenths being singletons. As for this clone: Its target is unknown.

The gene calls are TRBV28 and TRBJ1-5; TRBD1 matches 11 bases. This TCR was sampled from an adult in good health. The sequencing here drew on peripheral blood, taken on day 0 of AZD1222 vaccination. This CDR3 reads CASRGQGVDQPQHF. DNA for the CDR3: TGTGCCAGCAGGGGACAGGGGGTCGATCAGCCCCAGCATTTT.